This is a list of T cell receptor beta chains from one sample in a study of blood T cell repertoires in COVID-19. Using immunoSEQ multiplex PCR, the repertoire was profiled, and TCRdb retains in-frame clones only, with some absent. This repertoire shows tens of thousands of clones, over 75% found once; its top ten account for just over 5%. The source material was peripheral blood. These receptors all stem from a human donor in a cohort sampled during active COVID-19. The CDR3 runs from the conserved cysteine through the conserved F or W. Each record gives: D gene, J gene, V gene, clone size, CDR3 DNA, CDR3 protein. The D gene is left open where the match is weak. For some rows the clone size is stated as once, few or many, or as a class when expanded; others skip it.

d_gene: TRBD2; j_gene: TRBJ2-1; v_gene: TRBV10-3; abundance: .; CDR3nt: TGTGCCATCAGCCTAGCGGGCTCAAGGGATGAGCAGTTCTTC; CDR3aa: CAISLAGSRDEQFF
d_gene: TRBD2; j_gene: TRBJ2-2; v_gene: TRBV5-1; abundance: .; CDR3nt: TGCGCCAGCAGCTCAAGAGTCGGGGGGGCCGACACCGGGGAGCTGTTTTTT; CDR3aa: CASSSRVGGADTGELFF
d_gene: .; j_gene: TRBJ1-4; v_gene: TRBV7-8; abundance: .; CDR3nt: TGTGCCAGCAGCTACCGACTTCCCGGTAGTGAAAAACTGTTTTTT; CDR3aa: CASSYRLPGSEKLFF
d_gene: .; j_gene: TRBJ1-1; v_gene: TRBV5-1; abundance: few; CDR3nt: TGCGCCAGCAGCTTGGGTGCGGGGAATGCTGAAGCTTTCTTT; CDR3aa: CASSLGAGNAEAFF
d_gene: .; j_gene: TRBJ1-5; v_gene: TRBV30; abundance: .; CDR3nt: TGTGCCTGGAGTGTATCCCGCTACAATCAGCCCCAGCATTTT; CDR3aa: CAWSVSRYNQPQHF
d_gene: .; j_gene: TRBJ2-7; v_gene: TRBV6-5; abundance: .; CDR3nt: TGTGCCAGCAATCGGGACAAGAACTACGAGCAGTACTTC; CDR3aa: CASNRDKNYEQYF
d_gene: TRBD1; j_gene: TRBJ1-2; v_gene: TRBV9; abundance: .; CDR3nt: TGTGCCAGCAGCGCGGGACAGCGAGACTACACCTTC; CDR3aa: CASSAGQRDYTF
d_gene: .; j_gene: TRBJ2-7; v_gene: TRBV10-3; abundance: .; CDR3nt: TGTGCCATCAGCTCGGGAGCCTACGAGCAGTACTTC; CDR3aa: CAISSGAYEQYF
d_gene: TRBD1; j_gene: TRBJ1-4; v_gene: TRBV7-6; abundance: .; CDR3nt: TGTGCCAGCAGCGCTTTAGGACAGGCGGGAGAAAAACTGTTTTTT; CDR3aa: CASSALGQAGEKLFF
d_gene: .; j_gene: TRBJ2-3; v_gene: TRBV7-8; abundance: .; CDR3nt: TGTGCCAGCAGCCTCCAAGCGGGCCCCGGCTTAGATACGCAGTATTTT; CDR3aa: CASSLQAGPGLDTQYF
d_gene: TRBD1; j_gene: TRBJ2-1; v_gene: TRBV5-1; abundance: .; CDR3nt: TGCGCCAGCAGCCGGGACAGGGGAGGGGAAGTAAGGAATGAGCAGTTCTTC; CDR3aa: CASSRDRGGEVRNEQFF
d_gene: TRBD1; j_gene: TRBJ2-7; v_gene: TRBV28; abundance: once; CDR3nt: TGTGCCAGCACCAAAGGGACAGGGGGTTACGAGCAGTACTTC; CDR3aa: CASTKGTGGYEQYF
d_gene: TRBD2; j_gene: TRBJ2-3; v_gene: TRBV4-3; abundance: .; CDR3nt: TGCGCCAGCAGCCAAGTTAGCGGGAGCACAGATACGCAGTATTTT; CDR3aa: CASSQVSGSTDTQYF
d_gene: TRBD1; j_gene: TRBJ1-1; v_gene: TRBV29-1; abundance: .; CDR3nt: TGCAGCGCTAATACAGGGGGAGACACTGAAGCTTTCTTT; CDR3aa: CSANTGGDTEAFF
d_gene: .; j_gene: TRBJ1-6; v_gene: TRBV25-1; abundance: .; CDR3nt: TGTGCCAGCAGTCTGTACCAGGATTCACCCCTCCACTTT; CDR3aa: CASSLYQDSPLHF
d_gene: .; j_gene: TRBJ1-2; v_gene: TRBV3-1/TRBV3-2; abundance: .; CDR3nt: TGTGCCAGCAGCCAACGAGTGTCTGGCTACACCTTC; CDR3aa: CASSQRVSGYTF
d_gene: TRBD1; j_gene: TRBJ1-4; v_gene: TRBV9; abundance: once; CDR3nt: TGTGCCAGCAGCCCCCGGGACAGTTGGCTTAATGAAAAACTGTTTTTT; CDR3aa: CASSPRDSWLNEKLFF